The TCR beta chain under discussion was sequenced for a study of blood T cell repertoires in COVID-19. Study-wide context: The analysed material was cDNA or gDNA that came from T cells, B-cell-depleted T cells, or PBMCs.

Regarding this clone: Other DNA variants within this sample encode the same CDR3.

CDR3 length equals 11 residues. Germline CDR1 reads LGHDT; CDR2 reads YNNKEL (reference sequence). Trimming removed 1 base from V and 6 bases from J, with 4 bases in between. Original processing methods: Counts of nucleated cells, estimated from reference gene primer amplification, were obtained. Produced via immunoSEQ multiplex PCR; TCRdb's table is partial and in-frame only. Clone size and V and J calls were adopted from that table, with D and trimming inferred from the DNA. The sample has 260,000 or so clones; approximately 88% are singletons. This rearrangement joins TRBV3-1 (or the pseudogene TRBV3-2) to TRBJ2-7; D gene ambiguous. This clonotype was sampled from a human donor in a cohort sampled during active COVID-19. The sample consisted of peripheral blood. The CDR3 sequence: CASSQGSEQYF. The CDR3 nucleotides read TGTGCCAGCAGCCAAGGCAGCGAGCAGTACTTC.